What follows are 29 T cell receptor beta chains derived from one specimen sequenced in a study of blood T cell repertoires in COVID-19. Profiled with immunoSEQ multiplex PCR; TCRdb holds only in-frame clones, not every one. The sample yields 450,000 to 500,000 clones, roughly 88% seen once. Sample: peripheral blood. These receptors originate from a human donor in a cohort sampled during active COVID-19.

This clone was recorded only once. This chain joins TRBV19 and TRBJ1-1; TRBD1 is a possible D gene (5 bases). Germline loops: CDR1 LNHDA, CDR2 SQIVND (reference sequence). V dropped 4 bases and J dropped 1 base, with 16 bases sitting between them. The CDR3 has 16 amino acids. CDR3 in DNA: TGTGCCAGTAGTAGGTGGGGGGACCGTAAGAACACTGAAGCTTTCTTT. Protein: CASSRWGDRKNTEAFF. Variable domain in full (rest from reference TRBV19 and TRBJ1-1): DGGITQSPKYLFRKEGQNVTLSCEQNLNHDAMYWYRQDPGQGLRLIYYSQIVNDFQKGDIAEGYSVSREKKESFPLTVTSAQKNPTAFYLCASSRWGDRKNTEAFFGQGTRLTVV.

The V and J genes are TRBV18 and TRBJ2-3; 7 bases map to TRBD1. J gave up 5 bases and V 3 bases, and 8 bases lay outside the gene matches. The CDR3 length is 15 residues. Germline values: CDR1 KGHSH, CDR2 LQKENI. CDR3 sequence: CASSPLPGGRDTQYF. The CDR3 bases are TGTGCCAGCTCACCTTTACCAGGGGGAAGAGATACGCAGTATTTT. The full variable domain, rest sourced from reference TRBV18 and TRBJ2-3, is NAGVMQNPRHLVRRRGQEARLRCSPMKGHSHVYWYRQLPEEGLKFMVYLQKENIIDESGMPKERFSAEFPKEGPSILRIQQVVRGDSAAYFCASSPLPGGRDTQYFGPGTRLTVL.

A few counts support this clone. The chain has TRBV7-2 and TRBJ1-2, with TRBD1 matching over 7 bases. V dropped 5 bases and J dropped 5; count of bases not matched to a gene: 8. The CDR3 contains 14 residues. CDR1 is SGHTA, CDR2 FQGNSA, per germline. CDR3 protein: CASSPGTALYGYTF. The CDR3 DNA reads as TGTGCCAGCAGCCCCGGGACAGCCTTATATGGCTACACCTTC.

The chain links TRBV28 to TRBJ2-3, with D possibly matching TRBD2 (7 bases). Between the trimmed V and J ends, which lost 5 bases and 2 bases, there was a span of 23 bases. This CDR3 is built from 18 residues. Germline assignment: CDR1 MDHEN and CDR2 SYDVKM. CDR3 DNA: TGTGCCAGCAGTCCACTAGCGTCAGGGGCAATTAACACAGATACGCAGTATTTT. Its protein is CASSPLASGAINTDTQYF.

This chain links TRBV19 with TRBJ1-2, with a possible D match to TRBD1 (6 bases). CDR3 length equals 15 residues. Trimming took 6 bases from V and 0 from J, leaving 14 bases between them. Germline V gene lookup returns CDR1 LNHDA and CDR2 SQIVND (reference sequence). CDR3 nucleotide sequence: TGTGCCAGTAGCGGGCTGCAGGGGTCTAACTATGGCTACACCTTC. Its translation: CASSGLQGSNYGYTF. Full variable domain (rest looked up from reference TRBV19 and TRBJ1-2): DGGITQSPKYLFRKEGQNVTLSCEQNLNHDAMYWYRQDPGQGLRLIYYSQIVNDFQKGDIAEGYSVSREKKESFPLTVTSAQKNPTAFYLCASSGLQGSNYGYTFGSGTRLTVV.

Only a few counts were recorded for this clone. The CDR3 bases are TGTGCCAGCAGCCGAGTAGGGACAGGTCTGGATAGAGTCGGTGGCTACACCTTC. Protein: CASSRVGTGLDRVGGYTF. This chain links TRBV6-6 with TRBJ1-2, with 8 positions matching TRBD1. The germline gives CDR1 MNHNY, CDR2 SVGAGI (reference sequence). V lost 6 bases, J lost 7 bases, and 22 bases stayed unmatched. The CDR3 sequence is 18 residues long.

The chain joins TRBV29-1 to TRBJ2-1, with TRBD1 matching over 9 bases. The V gene's germline CDR1 is SQVTM and CDR2 ANQGSEA. J was trimmed by 3 bases and V by 6 bases; bases with no gene match: 9. This CDR3 is built from 15 residues. CDR3 DNA sequence: TGCAGCGTCGACCTAACAGGGGGCGGCTACAATGAGCAGTTCTTC. It specifies CSVDLTGGGYNEQFF.

V is TRBV16 and J is TRBJ1-1; D perhaps matches TRBD1 (6 bases). V was cut by 0 bases and J by 1 base, with 6 bases left in between. CDR3 length: 14 residues. The germline V gene encodes CDR1 KGHSY and CDR2 FQNENV. In nucleotides, the CDR3 is TGTGCCAGCAGCCAATCGACAGGGAACACTGAAGCTTTCTTT. Translation: CASSQSTGNTEAFF. Together with reference TRBV16 and TRBJ1-1, the CDR3 gives the full variable domain: GEEVAQTPKHLVRGEGQKAKLYCAPIKGHSYVFWYQQVLKNEFKFLISFQNENVFDETGMPKERFSAKCLPNSPCSLEIQATKLEDSAVYFCASSQSTGNTEAFFGQGTRLTVV.

The rearrangement joins TRBV12-2 to TRBJ1-5; the listed D gene, TRBD1, was not tested against the DNA. TRBV12-2 is deemed a pseudogene. The CDR3 sequence is 18 residues long. The CDR3 sequence: CASRLGLGTDDFNQPQHF. DNA for the CDR3: TGTGCAAGTCGCTTAGGACTTGGGACAGACGATTTCAATCAGCCCCAGCATTTT.

In DNA form, the CDR3 reads TGCGCCAGCAGCCACCCCTACACCGGGGAGCTGTTTTTT. Translation: CASSHPYTGELFF. This chain connects TRBV4-1 to TRBJ2-2; D uncertain. The CDR3 has 13 residues. Germline values: CDR1 MGHRA, CDR2 YSYEKL. Trimming shortened V by 3 bases and J by 3 bases, and 5 bases separated the two germline ends.

The CDR3 sequence is CASSLGTRTYEQYF. Here the CDR3 DNA reads TGTGCCAGCAGTTTAGGGACAAGAACTTACGAGCAGTACTTC. This chain connects TRBV28 to TRBJ2-7; weak D call: TRBD1 (6 bases). Trimming left V 2 bases short and J 4 bases short, with 12 bases between. The CDR3 extends over 14 amino acids. Germline V gives CDR1 MDHEN, CDR2 SYDVKM.

The V gene is TRBV18, the J gene TRBJ1-1, with D tentatively TRBD1 (5 bases). The CDR3 length is 15 residues. V was clipped by 6 bases and J by 2 bases, with 16 bases between them. The germline V gene encodes CDR1 KGHSH and CDR2 LQKENI. CDR3 amino acids: CASSTTGGHNTEAFF. In DNA, the CDR3 is TGTGCCAGCTCTACCACGGGGGGTCATAACACTGAAGCTTTCTTT.

The chain combines TRBV4-3 with TRBJ1-6, with D unclear. CDR1 and CDR2 from the germline V gene are LGHNA and YSLEER. CDR3 length: 15 amino acids. V lost 0 bases and J 8 bases, leaving 11 bases between the germline ends. The CDR3 DNA sequence: TGCGCCAGCAGCCAAGATCTAGGGAGACATTCACCCCTCCACTTT. Protein product: CASSQDLGRHSPLHF.

This chain links TRBV23-1 with TRBJ2-7; tentative D call: TRBD2 (5 bases). TRBV23-1 carries the ORF label, with uncertain function. This CDR3 region has 14 residues. V shed 4 bases and J shed 2 bases, with 12 bases lying between them. Here the CDR3 reads CASSRRTAPYEQYF. Here the CDR3 DNA reads TGCGCCAGCAGTCGACGGACTGCACCCTACGAGCAGTACTTC.

This clone was seen only once. The rearrangement links TRBV11-3 to TRBJ2-1; TRBD2 matches at 13 bases. V was clipped by 8 bases and J by 2 bases; unmatched bases: 12. The CDR3 totals 18 residues. Germline V gives CDR1 SGHNT, CDR2 YENEEA. CDR3 sequence reads: CASSPRLAGGTPYNEQFF. CDR3 coding DNA: TGTGCCAGCTCCCCCCGACTAGCGGGAGGTACCCCCTACAATGAGCAGTTCTTC.

The chain couples TRBV5-8 to TRBJ2-7, with 8 bases fitting TRBD1. The CDR3 spans 17 residues. V shed 1 base, J shed 2 bases, and the junction held 11 bases outside the gene matches. CDR1 is SGHTS, CDR2 YDEGEE, per germline. CDR3 amino acids: CASSLTGTGGIPYEQYF. CDR3 nucleotides: TGTGCCAGCAGCTTGACGGGAACAGGGGGGATACCCTACGAGCAGTACTTC.

The gene calls are TRBV27 and TRBJ1-2; TRBD1 matches 7 bases. CDR3 length: 14 amino acids. The V and J ends lost 3 bases and 6 bases, in that order; junction bases with no gene match: 7. Germline lookup yields CDR1 MNHEY and CDR2 SMNVEV (reference sequence). The CDR3 loop is CASSFRQGMNGYTF. The DNA for the CDR3 is TGTGCCAGCAGTTTCCGACAGGGTATGAATGGCTACACCTTC.

The rearrangement uses TRBV20-1 and TRBJ2-5; tentatively, D is TRBD1 (6 bases). Germline CDR1 reads DFQATT; CDR2 reads SNEGSKA (reference sequence). The CDR3 is 11 residues long. Between the trimmed V and J ends, which lost 7 bases and 2 bases, there was a span of 8 bases. CDR3 protein: CSGTAQETQYF. The CDR3 nucleotides are TGCAGTGGGACAGCTCAAGAGACCCAGTACTTC.

The genes are TRBV6-5 and TRBJ2-1, with 7 bases matching TRBD2. CDR3 length: 16 amino acids. V trimming: 2 bases; J trimming: 6 bases; junction bases outside the gene matches: 10. Germline values: CDR1 MNHEY, CDR2 SVGAGI. In DNA, the CDR3 is TGTGCCAGCAGTTACGATGGGGGGGGTCCGGGCAATGAGCAGTTCTTC. It is translated as CASSYDGGGPGNEQFF.

This sequence joins TRBV3-1 (or the pseudogene TRBV3-2) and TRBJ1-4; 9 nucleotides agree with TRBD1. The J segment lost 4 bases and the V segment lost 1 base, leaving 7 bases of the junction unmatched. The CDR3 is 17 residues long. Germline-derived CDR1 and CDR2 are LGHDT and YNNKEL (reference sequence). The DNA for the CDR3 is TGTGCCAGCAGCCAAGCGACCGGGACAGGGAGTAATGAAAAACTGTTTTTT. Protein product: CASSQATGTGSNEKLFF.

The rearrangement joins TRBV14 to TRBJ2-1, with a weak D call TRBD1 (6 bases). The CDR3 is made up of 11 amino acids. Trimming shortened V by 6 bases and J by 10 bases, and 10 bases separated the two germline ends. Germline-derived CDR1 and CDR2 are SGHDN and FVKESK. The CDR3 bases are TGTGCCAGCAGTAGACAGGTCGAGCAGTTCTTC. Protein sequence: CASSRQVEQFF.

The rearrangement joins TRBV18 to TRBJ2-1; 8 bases match TRBD1. Looked up from germline, CDR1 is KGHSH and CDR2 is LQKENI. This CDR3 spans 16 amino acids. The junction had 5 bases not matched to a gene; V was cut back by 3 bases and J by 1 base. The CDR3 DNA sequence: TGTGCCAGCTCACCGAACAGGGGGTTATCCTACAATGAGCAGTTCTTC. It yields the protein CASSPNRGLSYNEQFF.

The CDR3 sequence is CASHRRGQGAHEQYF. The DNA for the CDR3 is TGTGCCAGCCACCGTCGGGGACAGGGGGCCCACGAGCAGTACTTC. The chain has TRBV28 and TRBJ2-7; TRBD1 matches 12 bases. V lost 8 bases to trimming and J lost 5 bases; unmatched junction nucleotides: 10. The CDR3 totals 15 residues. In germline, CDR1 is MDHEN, CDR2 SYDVKM.

The chain has TRBV29-1 and TRBJ1-1; the D is unclear. V lost 3 bases and J 0 bases, leaving 8 bases between the germline ends. Germline V gives CDR1 SQVTM, CDR2 ANQGSEA. The CDR3 consists of 13 residues. The CDR3 spells CSVDRVLNTEAFF. The CDR3 DNA sequence: TGCAGCGTTGATCGGGTATTGAACACTGAAGCTTTCTTT. Full variable domain (remainder filled in from reference TRBV29-1 and TRBJ1-1): SAVISQKPSRDICQRGTSLTIQCQVDSQVTMMFWYRQQPGQSLTLIATANQGSEATYESGFVIDKFPISRPNLTFSTLTVSNMSPEDSSIYLCSVDRVLNTEAFFGQGTRLTVV.

CDR3: CASSLRRGRTDTQYF. The CDR3 DNA reads as TGTGCCAGCAGCTTAAGAAGGGGGCGAACAGATACGCAGTATTTT. The chain uses TRBV11-2 and TRBJ2-3, with 7 bases that match TRBD1. From germline, CDR1 is SGHAT and CDR2 FQNNGV. The CDR3 extends over 15 amino acids. After removal of 2 bases from V and 3 bases from J, the junction contained 5 bases not matched to a gene.

This clone was detected once. This chain connects TRBV3-1 (or the pseudogene TRBV3-2) to TRBJ1-1; D unclear. Per germline, CDR1 LGHDT and CDR2 YNNKEL (reference sequence). The ends were cut back, 5 bases at V and 3 bases at J, with 13 bases in the middle. The CDR3 has 14 residues. CDR3 DNA sequence: TGTGCCAGCAGCTACGAGGCAAGACACACTGAAGCTTTCTTT. Translating it yields CASSYEARHTEAFF.

The chain couples TRBV7-2 to TRBJ1-1; TRBD1 aligns across 7 bases. The CDR3 totals 13 residues. The trim removed 5 bases at V and 3 bases at J, leaving 3 bases unmatched. Germline V gives CDR1 SGHTA, CDR2 FQGNSA. CDR3 sequence (DNA): TGTGCCAGCAGCGTCAGGGGGGACACTGAAGCTTTCTTT. Encoded protein: CASSVRGDTEAFF.

The count of this clone is one. CDR3 protein: CASSLGRERGNQPQHF. CDR3 bases: TGTGCCAGCAGCTTGGGGCGGGAAAGGGGCAATCAGCCCCAGCATTTT. V and J are TRBV7-9 and TRBJ1-5; D may be TRBD1 (5 bases). The CDR3 covers 16 residues. Germline-derived CDR1 and CDR2 are SEHNR and FQNEAQ (reference sequence). V was clipped by 3 bases and J by 2 bases, with 14 bases between them. The complete variable domain, with remaining parts taken from reference TRBV7-9 and TRBJ1-5, reads DTGVSQNPRHKITKRGQNVTFRCDPISEHNRLYWYRQTLGQGPEFLTYFQNEAQLEKSRLLSDRFSAERPKGSFSTLEIQRTEQGDSAMYLCASSLGRERGNQPQHFGDGTRLSIL.

This clone is a singleton in its sample. The chain is built from TRBV18 and TRBJ1-1; D perhaps matches TRBD1 (5 bases). Germline CDR1 reads KGHSH; CDR2 reads LQKENI. V gave up 6 bases and J gave up 1 base, with 9 bases separating them. The CDR3 spans 13 residues. The CDR3 DNA reads TGTGCCAGCTCGACTGACAGGAACACTGAAGCTTTCTTT. Protein: CASSTDRNTEAFF. Full variable domain (missing parts from reference TRBV18 and TRBJ1-1): NAGVMQNPRHLVRRRGQEARLRCSPMKGHSHVYWYRQLPEEGLKFMVYLQKENIIDESGMPKERFSAEFPKEGPSILRIQQVVRGDSAAYFCASSTDRNTEAFFGQGTRLTVV.